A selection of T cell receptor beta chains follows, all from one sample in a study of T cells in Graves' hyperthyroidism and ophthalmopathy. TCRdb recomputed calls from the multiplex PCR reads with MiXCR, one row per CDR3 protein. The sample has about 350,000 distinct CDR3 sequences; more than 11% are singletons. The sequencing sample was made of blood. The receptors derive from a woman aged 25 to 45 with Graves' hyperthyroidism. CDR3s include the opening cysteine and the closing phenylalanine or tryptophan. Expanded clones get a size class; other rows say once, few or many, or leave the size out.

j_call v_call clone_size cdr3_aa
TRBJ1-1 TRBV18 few CASSPNGADTEAFF
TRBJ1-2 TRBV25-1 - CASSSGTSYGYTF
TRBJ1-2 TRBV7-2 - CASSLLGAVDYGYTF
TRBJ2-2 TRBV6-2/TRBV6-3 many CASSYGISEGTGELFF
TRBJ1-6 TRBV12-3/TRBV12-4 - CASRRGPDSPLHF
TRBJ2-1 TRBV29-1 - CSAWFYEQFF
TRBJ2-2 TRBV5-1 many CASSLDPWRAGTGELFF
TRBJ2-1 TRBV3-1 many CASSQSGRSGEQFF
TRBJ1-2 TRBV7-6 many CASSPSGAYGYTF
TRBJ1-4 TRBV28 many CASSPQLREKLFF
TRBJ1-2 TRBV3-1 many CASSQDGRLANYGYTF
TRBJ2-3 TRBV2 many CASRAPGLAGTQYF
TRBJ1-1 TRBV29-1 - CSVEPRIHTEAFF
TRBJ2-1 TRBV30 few CAWKGLETNEQFF
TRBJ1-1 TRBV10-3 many CAISEGGTGEAFF
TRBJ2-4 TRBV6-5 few CASSYQGLAGSKNIQYF
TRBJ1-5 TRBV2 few CASSGWPQGRGNQPQHF
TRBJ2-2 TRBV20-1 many CSARGPGLAGTGELFF
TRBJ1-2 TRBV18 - CASSPGQIYGYTF
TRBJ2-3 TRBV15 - CATSRDPGLGPEYF
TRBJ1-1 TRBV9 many CASSAGTDEAFF
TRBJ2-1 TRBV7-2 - CASSLLLTSGSEQFF
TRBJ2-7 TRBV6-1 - CASKITGTTYEQYF
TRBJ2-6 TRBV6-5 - CASSYRTAGANVLTF
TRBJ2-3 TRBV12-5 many CASGFLENTQYF
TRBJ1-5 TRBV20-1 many CSASRTGNQPQHF
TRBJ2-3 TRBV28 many CASGGTRTTDTQYF
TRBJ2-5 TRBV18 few CASSPRQGGSTETQYF
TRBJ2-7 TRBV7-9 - CASSLNVRGSYEQYF
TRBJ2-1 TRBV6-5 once CASSYSIVGRNEQFF
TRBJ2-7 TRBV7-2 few CASSSRTSGRPRGDEQYF
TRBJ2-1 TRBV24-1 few CATSDTGLPAASEQFF
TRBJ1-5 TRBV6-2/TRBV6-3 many CASKRGGNQPQHF
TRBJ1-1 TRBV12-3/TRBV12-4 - CASSLDWIGMNTEAFF
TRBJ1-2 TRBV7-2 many CAVLQTQNYGYTF
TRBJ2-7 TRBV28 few CASTGAVLYEQYF
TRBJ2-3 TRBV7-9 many CASSLVRDILTDTQYF
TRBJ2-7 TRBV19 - CASSMDLTAYEQYF
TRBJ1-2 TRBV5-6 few CASSLGTGANYGYTF
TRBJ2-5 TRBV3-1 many CASSQDGLAGGSKYF